This T cell receptor (beta chain) was recovered during a study of blood T cell repertoires in COVID-19. In the source study's methods: Amplifying reference gene primers gave estimates of nucleated cell counts. Sequenced by immunoSEQ multiplex PCR; TCRdb stores in-frame clones only, minus some. From that table come the V and J calls and clone size; the DNA was used to work out D and trimming. The sample holds roughly 200,000 clones, less than 90% seen once. Germline CDR1 MNHNY, CDR2 SVGAGI (reference sequence). The CDR3 sequence is 17 residues long. J gave up 8 bases and V 5 bases, and 20 bases lay outside the gene matches.

V and J are TRBV6-6 and TRBJ1-2; 7 nucleotides agree with TRBD1. The sequencing sample was made of peripheral blood. The sequence came from a man aged 70-80 years with acute or convalescent COVID-19. The CDR3, as DNA: TGTGCCAGCAGTCGTTTTCGTCCCCAAACAGGGGTCCGCGGCTACACCTTC. Translated: CASSRFRPQTGVRGYTF.